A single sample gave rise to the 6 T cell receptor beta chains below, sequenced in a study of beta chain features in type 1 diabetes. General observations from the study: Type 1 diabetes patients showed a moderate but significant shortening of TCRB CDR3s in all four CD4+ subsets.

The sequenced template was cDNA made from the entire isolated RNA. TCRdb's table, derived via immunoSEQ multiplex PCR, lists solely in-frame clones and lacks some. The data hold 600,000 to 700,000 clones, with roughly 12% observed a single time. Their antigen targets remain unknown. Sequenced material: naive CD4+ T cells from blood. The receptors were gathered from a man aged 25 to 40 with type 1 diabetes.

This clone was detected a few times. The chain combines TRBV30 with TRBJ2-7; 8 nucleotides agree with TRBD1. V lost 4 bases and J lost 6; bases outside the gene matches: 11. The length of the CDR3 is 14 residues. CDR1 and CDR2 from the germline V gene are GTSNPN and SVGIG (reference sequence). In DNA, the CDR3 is TGTGCCTGGACCTACGGACAGGGACGGAGCGAGCAGTACTTC. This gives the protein CAWTYGQGRSEQYF.

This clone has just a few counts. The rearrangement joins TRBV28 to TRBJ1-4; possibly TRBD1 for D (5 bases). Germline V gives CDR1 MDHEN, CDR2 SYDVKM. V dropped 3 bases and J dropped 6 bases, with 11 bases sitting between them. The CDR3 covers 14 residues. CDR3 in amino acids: CASSFSRVDEKLFF. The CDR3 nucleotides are TGTGCCAGCAGTTTTTCCAGGGTTGATGAAAAACTGTTTTTT.

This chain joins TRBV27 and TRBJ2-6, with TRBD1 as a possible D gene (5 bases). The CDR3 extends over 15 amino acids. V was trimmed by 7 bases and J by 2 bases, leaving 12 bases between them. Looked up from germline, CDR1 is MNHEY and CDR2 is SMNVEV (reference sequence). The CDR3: CASISAGTGANVLTF. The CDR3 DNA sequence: TGTGCCAGCATCAGTGCAGGGACTGGGGCCAACGTCCTGACTTTC.

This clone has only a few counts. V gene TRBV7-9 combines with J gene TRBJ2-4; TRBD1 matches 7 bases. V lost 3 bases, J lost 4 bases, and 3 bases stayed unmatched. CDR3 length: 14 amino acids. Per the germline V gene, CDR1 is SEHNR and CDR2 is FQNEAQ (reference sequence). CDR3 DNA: TGTGCCAGCAGCTTGAACAGGGGAAAAAACATTCAGTACTTC. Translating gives CASSLNRGKNIQYF.

The CDR3 here is CAIKLGTGGYTF. CDR3 sequence (DNA): TGTGCCATCAAGTTGGGGACAGGCGGCTACACCTTC. The chain carries TRBV10-3 and TRBJ1-2; 8 nucleotides align to TRBD1. The junction had 6 bases not matched to a gene; V was cut back by 7 bases and J by 8 bases. This CDR3 contains 12 residues. Looked up from germline, CDR1 is ENHRY and CDR2 is SYGVKD.

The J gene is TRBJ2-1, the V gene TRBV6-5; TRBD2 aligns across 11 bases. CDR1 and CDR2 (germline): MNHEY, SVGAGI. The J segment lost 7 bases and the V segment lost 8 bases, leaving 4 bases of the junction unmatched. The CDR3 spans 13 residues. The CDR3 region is CASYVAGGNEQFF. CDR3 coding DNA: TGTGCCAGCTACGTAGCGGGGGGGAATGAGCAGTTCTTC.